The clone carrying this T cell receptor beta chain has a count of ten or more. The ends lost 4 bases at V and 0 bases at J; junction bases unmatched: 6. Germline V CDR1 and CDR2: MNHNS, SASEGT. The CDR3 runs to 15 residues. The record originates from a study of low-dose radiotherapy and immunotherapy resistance in tumors. Alpha and beta chains were covered, as first-strand cDNA relied on TRAV- and TRBV-specific primers. Amplification, which lasted around 21 PCR cycles, used a constant-region primer and V-primer adapter to amplify TCRs. Each CDR3 protein is one row after TCRdb ran MiXCR on the reads. Of about 100,000 distinct CDR3 sequences in the sample, around 20% were seen once. Time point meaning: after trial treatment. Indicated treatment: LDRT plus nivolumab, ipilimumab, low-dose cyclophosphamide and aspirin (RACIN trial). Qualifying patients carried advanced solid tumors devoid of tumor-infiltrating lymphocytes.

The receptor was derived from a male donor with prostate cancer. The V and J genes are TRBV6-1 and TRBJ2-7; TRBD1 aligns across 7 bases. The input for sequencing was PBMCs, taken after low-dose radiotherapy plus immunotherapy. CDR3: CASSVMAGGSYEQYF. DNA of the CDR3: TGTGCCAGCAGTGTCATGGCAGGGGGCTCCTACGAGCAGTACTTC.